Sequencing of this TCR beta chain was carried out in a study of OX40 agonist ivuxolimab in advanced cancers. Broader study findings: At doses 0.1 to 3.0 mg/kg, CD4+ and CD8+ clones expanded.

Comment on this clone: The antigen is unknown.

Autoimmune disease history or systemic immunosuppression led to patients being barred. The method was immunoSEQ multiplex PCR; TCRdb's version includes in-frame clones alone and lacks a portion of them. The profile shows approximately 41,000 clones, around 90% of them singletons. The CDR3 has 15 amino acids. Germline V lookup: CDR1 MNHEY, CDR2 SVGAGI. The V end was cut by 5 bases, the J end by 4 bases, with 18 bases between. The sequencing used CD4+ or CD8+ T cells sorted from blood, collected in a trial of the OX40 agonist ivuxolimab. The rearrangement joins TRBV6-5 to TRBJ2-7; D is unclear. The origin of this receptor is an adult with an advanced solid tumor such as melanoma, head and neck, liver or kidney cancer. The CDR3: CASSTNSIGVYEQYF. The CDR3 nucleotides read TGTGCCAGCAGTACAAACTCGATCGGAGTTTACGAGCAGTACTTC.